These 7 T cell receptor beta chains originate from one sample sequenced in a study of T cell responses to AZD1222 COVID-19 vaccine. The assay was immunoSEQ multiplex PCR, and TCRdb's table has in-frame clones only and misses some. This sample carries around 100,000 clones, around 87% of them seen once, and the ten largest clones take about 16%. This material consisted of peripheral blood, taken on day 0 of AZD1222 vaccination. The origin of the receptors is an adult in good health.

The chain carries TRBV6-5 and TRBJ2-1; 8 bases are a match to TRBD2. CDR3 length: 14 amino acids. J gave up 8 bases and V 7 bases, and 10 bases lay outside the gene matches. Germline CDR1 is MNHEY and CDR2 is SVGAGI. The CDR3 sequence is CASKTGLGSYEQFF. CDR3 nucleotides: TGTGCCAGCAAAACGGGACTAGGGTCCTATGAGCAGTTCTTC.

The chain is built from TRBV6-2 or TRBV6-3 and TRBJ2-5; D is perhaps TRBD1 (5 bases). The V and J ends lost 0 bases and 1 base respectively, with 9 bases between them. This CDR3 has 15 residues. Per germline, CDR1 MNHEY and CDR2 SVGEGT. For the CDR3, the DNA is TGTGCCAGCAGTTACTCGAGGACACCCCAAGAGACCCAGTACTTC. Translating gives CASSYSRTPQETQYF.

V and J are TRBV19 and TRBJ1-5; possible D gene TRBD1, 6 bases. This CDR3 spans 17 amino acids. CDR1 and CDR2 from the germline V gene are LNHDA and SQIVND (reference sequence). Trimming removed 1 base at V and 4 bases at J, with 17 bases between. The CDR3 loop is CASSIVPGGAGNQPQHF. In DNA form, the CDR3 reads TGTGCCAGTAGTATAGTTCCGGGGGGCGCAGGAAATCAGCCCCAGCATTTT. The full variable domain, its missing parts supplied by reference TRBV19 and TRBJ1-5, is DGGITQSPKYLFRKEGQNVTLSCEQNLNHDAMYWYRQDPGQGLRLIYYSQIVNDFQKGDIAEGYSVSREKKESFPLTVTSAQKNPTAFYLCASSIVPGGAGNQPQHFGDGTRLSIL.

This clone was detected a few times. The rearrangement uses TRBV3-1 (or the pseudogene TRBV3-2) and TRBJ1-3; 8 bases are shared with TRBD1. CDR1 LGHDT and CDR2 YNNKEL come from the germline V gene (reference sequence). The CDR3 runs to 17 residues. J gave up 2 bases and V 3 bases, and 9 bases lay outside the gene matches. CDR3 amino acids: CASSHASGGAAGNTIYF. The CDR3 DNA sequence: TGTGCCAGCAGCCATGCTTCAGGGGGCGCTGCTGGAAACACCATATATTTT.

The CDR3 DNA follows: TGCGCCAGCAGTTTGATGGGGACCCACGGACAGCCCCAGCATTTT. Residues: CASSLMGTHGQPQHF. The chain links TRBV5-1 to TRBJ1-5; weak D call: TRBD1 (5 bases). The CDR3 length is 15 residues. V shed 5 bases and J shed 7 bases, with 19 bases lying between them. The germline gives CDR1 SGHRS, CDR2 YFSETQ.

The J gene is TRBJ1-1, the V gene TRBV2; TRBD1 might be the D (6 bases). V lost 5 bases to trimming and J lost 7 bases, with 17 bases between them. The CDR3 length is 14 residues. CDR1 and CDR2 (germline): SNHLY, FYNNEI. CDR3 in DNA: TGTGCCAGCAGTCCGAGAACAGGGTTACTTGAAGCTTTCTTT. It translates to CASSPRTGLLEAFF.

This clone occurred once. The chain recombines TRBV6-5 with TRBJ1-1; no definite D call. Looked up from germline, CDR1 is MNHEY and CDR2 is SVGAGI. Trimming removed 0 bases at V and 3 bases at J, with 2 bases between. The CDR3 has 12 residues. As DNA, the CDR3 is TGTGCCAGCAGTTACTCCGACACTGAAGCTTTCTTT. Its translation is CASSYSDTEAFF.